This is a list of T cell receptor beta chains from one sample in a study of T cells and Merkel cell carcinoma outcomes. Using immunoSEQ multiplex PCR, the repertoire was profiled, and TCRdb retains in-frame clones only, with some absent. The profile shows around 180 clones, just under 95% of them singletons. Specimen: tumor tissue from Merkel cell carcinoma. The receptor source for this set is a human donor with Merkel cell carcinoma. The CDR3 runs from the conserved cysteine through the conserved F or W. The D gene is left open where the match is weak. Size tells how often a clone was seen (once, few, many) or the class of an expanded clone, and some rows leave it out.

TRBV6-5	.	.	TRBJ2-5	TGTGCCAGCAGTTACACCCAGGGGGGCGAGACCCAGTACTTC	CASSYTQGGETQYF
TRBV18	.	.	TRBJ1-1	TGTGCCAGCTCACCACCGGTTAGGAACACTGAAGCTTTCTTT	CASSPPVRNTEAFF
TRBV9	.	TRBD1	TRBJ1-2	TGTGCCAGCAGCGCGAGACAGGGGGTGGACTATGGCTACACCTTC	CASSARQGVDYGYTF
TRBV20-1	once	.	TRBJ2-5	TGCAGTGCTAGCCCCCAAGAGACCCAGTACTTC	CSASPQETQYF
TRBV7-8	.	.	TRBJ1-2	TGTGCCAGCAGCCATCGCCGAAAGACCTATGGCTACACCTTC	CASSHRRKTYGYTF
TRBV30	.	.	TRBJ1-6	TGTGCCTGGAGTGTGGACACCTATAATTCACCCCTCCACTTT	CAWSVDTYNSPLHF
TRBV6-1	.	.	TRBJ1-5	TGTGCCAGCATCGGGGTCAGGGGAGCCCAGCATTTT	CASIGVRGAQHF
TRBV7-9	once	.	TRBJ1-5	TGTGCCAGCAGCTTAACTACCGGGGGGGATCAGTCCCAGCATTTT	CASSLTTGGDQSQHF
TRBV14	once	.	TRBJ1-5	TGTGCCAGCAGCCGAGCCGGGCCGAATCAGCCCCAGCATTTT	CASSRAGPNQPQHF
TRBV15	.	.	TRBJ2-3	TGTGCCACCAGCCCCCCCGCGGCCAGGGCCACAGATACGCAGTATTTT	CATSPPAARATDTQYF
TRBV30	once	.	TRBJ2-7	TGTGCCTGGAGTCGCGACCCCGGGACAGGAGCGGGGGAGCAGTACTTC	CAWSRDPGTGAGEQYF
TRBV9	.	.	TRBJ2-3	TGTGCCAGCAGCACCGGGCCGGTTACTAGCACAGATACGCAGTATTTT	CASSTGPVTSTDTQYF
TRBV4-2	.	.	TRBJ2-1	TGTGCCAGCAGCCAAGTTGGTTCACCGGGGCAGTTCTTC	CASSQVGSPGQFF
TRBV7-8	.	TRBD1	TRBJ2-7	TGTGCCAGCAGCGGACAGGGCCCCTACGAGCAGTACTTC	CASSGQGPYEQYF
TRBV27	.	.	TRBJ2-1	TGTGCCAGCAGTTTAAGGGGGACCCTCTACAATGAGCAGTTCTTC	CASSLRGTLYNEQFF
TRBV7-9	.	.	TRBJ1-6	TGTGCCAGCAGCCCTGACACGAGCTCCTATAATTCACCCCTCCACTTT	CASSPDTSSYNSPLHF
TRBV25-1	.	.	TRBJ1-2	TGTGCCAGCAGTTCGGGCATCTATGGCTACACCTTC	CASSSGIYGYTF
TRBV7-6	.	TRBD2	TRBJ2-1	TGTGCCAGCAGCCCGGGGGGGGGCTCCTACAATGAGCAGTTCTTC	CASSPGGGSYNEQFF
TRBV5-6	.	.	TRBJ1-6	TGTGCCAGCAGCTTTGGGTCAGGGAAAAATTCACCCCTCCACTTT	CASSFGSGKNSPLHF
TRBV29-1	.	.	TRBJ2-7	TGCAGCGTCCGGACAGACTCCTACGAGCAGTACTTC	CSVRTDSYEQYF
TRBV9	.	TRBD2	TRBJ2-3	TGTGCCAGCAGCGTAGACCCTAGCGGGGGGGTAACAGATACGCAGTATTTT	CASSVDPSGGVTDTQYF
TRBV7-2	.	TRBD1	TRBJ1-5	TGTGCCAGCAGCCTGGGGACAGCTAGCAATCAGCCCCAGCATTTT	CASSLGTASNQPQHF
TRBV7-9	.	.	TRBJ2-4	TGTGCCAGCAGCACCCTGGCGGGGACGGGGGCCAAAAACATTCAGTACTTC	CASSTLAGTGAKNIQYF
TRBV19	.	TRBD2	TRBJ2-5	TGTGCCAGTAGTATGAACCCCGGCGGGGGGCCGGGGACCCAGTACTTC	CASSMNPGGGPGTQYF
TRBV19	.	TRBD1	TRBJ1-2	TGTGCCAGTAGGGACCACGCGACAGGGAATATCTATGGCTACACCTTC	CASRDHATGNIYGYTF
TRBV30	.	TRBD2	TRBJ2-1	TGTGCCTGGAGTGTAGGAGCGGGGACTAATGAGCAGTTCTTC	CAWSVGAGTNEQFF
TRBV10-3	few	.	TRBJ1-2	TGTGCCAGCCGACGGGGGGCCTCCTATGGCTACACCTTC	CASRRGASYGYTF
TRBV10-3	.	TRBD1	TRBJ2-5	TGTGCCATCAGGGGGACAGGGGGGGAAGAGACCCAGTACTTC	CAIRGTGGEETQYF